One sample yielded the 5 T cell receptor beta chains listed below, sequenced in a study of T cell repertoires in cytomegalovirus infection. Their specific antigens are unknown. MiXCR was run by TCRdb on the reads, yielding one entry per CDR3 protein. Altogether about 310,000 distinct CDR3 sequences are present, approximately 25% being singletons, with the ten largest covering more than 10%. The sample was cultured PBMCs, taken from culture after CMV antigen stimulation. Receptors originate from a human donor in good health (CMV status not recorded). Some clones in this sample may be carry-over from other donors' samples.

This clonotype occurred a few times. CDR3 in amino acids: CASSPTEGAGGYTF. In DNA, the CDR3 is TGTGCCAGCAGCCCTACTGAGGGGGCAGGGGGCTACACCTTC. The chain combines TRBV7-2 with TRBJ1-2; the match to TRBD1 covers 7 bases. J gave up 8 bases and V 5 bases, and 11 bases lay outside the gene matches. The CDR3 spans 14 residues. CDR1 is SGHTA, CDR2 FQGNSA, per germline.

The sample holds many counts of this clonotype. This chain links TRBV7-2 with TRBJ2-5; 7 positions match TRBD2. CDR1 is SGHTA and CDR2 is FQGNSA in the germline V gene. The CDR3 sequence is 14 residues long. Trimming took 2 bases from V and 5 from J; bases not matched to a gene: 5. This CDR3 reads CASSLIPGRETQYF. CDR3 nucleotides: TGTGCCAGCAGCTTAATACCCGGGAGGGAGACCCAGTACTTC.

This CDR3 reads CASSYQTGGNYGYTF. CDR3 sequence (DNA): TGTGCCAGCAGTTACCAGACAGGGGGCAACTATGGCTACACCTTC. The rearrangement uses TRBV28 and TRBJ1-2, with 10 bases identical to TRBD1. Germline values: CDR1 MDHEN, CDR2 SYDVKM. The length of the CDR3 is 15 residues. After removal of 4 bases from V and 2 bases from J, the junction contained 4 bases not matched to a gene.

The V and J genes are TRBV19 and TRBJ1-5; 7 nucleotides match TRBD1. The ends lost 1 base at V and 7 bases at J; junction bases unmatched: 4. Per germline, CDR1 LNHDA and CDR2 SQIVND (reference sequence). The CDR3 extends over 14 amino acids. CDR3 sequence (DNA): TGTGCCAGTAGTATAGGACAGGGAATCCAGCCCCAGCATTTT. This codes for CASSIGQGIQPQHF.

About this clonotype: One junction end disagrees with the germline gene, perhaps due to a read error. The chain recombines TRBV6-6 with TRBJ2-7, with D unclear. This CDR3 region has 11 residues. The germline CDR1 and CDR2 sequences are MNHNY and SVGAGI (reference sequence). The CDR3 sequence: CASSDSGEQYF. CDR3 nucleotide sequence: TGTGCCAGCAGTGACTCCGGCGAGCAGTACTTC.